Each of the 25 T cell receptor beta chains below was sequenced from the same sample in a study of blood T cell repertoires in COVID-19. TCRdb's copy holds only in-frame clones and misses some; the assay was immunoSEQ multiplex PCR. The sample carries some 270,000 clones, roughly 90% recorded once. Sequencing input: PBMCs or T cells enriched from blood (not recorded which). The receptors were gathered from an older woman who had recovered from COVID-19.

CDR3 sequence reads: CASSSRVGGSPLHF. CDR3 in DNA: TGTGCCAGCAGTTCCAGGGTTGGGGGCTCACCCCTCCACTTT. V is TRBV7-9 and J is TRBJ1-6, with D perhaps TRBD1 (6 bases). CDR1 SEHNR and CDR2 FQNEAQ come from the germline V gene (reference sequence). CDR3 length: 14 residues. V was trimmed by 6 bases and J by 10 bases, leaving 16 bases between them.

This chain joins TRBV12-3 or TRBV12-4 and TRBJ1-2, with a possible D match to TRBD1 (5 bases). The CDR3 has 13 residues. V lost 6 bases and J lost 7, with 15 bases in between. The CDR3 sequence is CASSPDKVGGYTF. The DNA of the CDR3 is TGTGCCAGCAGCCCGGACAAAGTTGGTGGCTACACCTTC.

DNA for the CDR3: TGTGCCAGCAGTTTAACGGGACTGATCTATGGCTACACCTTC. Translated: CASSLTGLIYGYTF. The V call is TRBV28, the J call TRBJ1-2, with D perhaps TRBD1 (5 bases). Germline V CDR1 and CDR2: MDHEN, SYDVKM. V lost 2 bases, J lost 4 bases, and 11 bases lay in between. The CDR3 consists of 14 residues.

The rearrangement joins TRBV27 to TRBJ1-4; the D gene is possibly TRBD1 (5 bases). V lost 6 bases and J lost 5, with 13 bases in between. The CDR3 consists of 14 residues. From germline, CDR1 is MNHEY and CDR2 SMNVEV (reference sequence). CDR3 bases: TGTGCCAGCAGGACGGGGGGAGCAAATGAAAAACTGTTTTTT. Protein: CASRTGGANEKLFF.

The chain links TRBV29-1 to TRBJ1-2, with D unclear. Germline CDR1 and CDR2: SQVTM and ANQGSEA. Trimming removed 5 bases from V and 4 bases from J, with 11 bases in between. The CDR3 spans 12 residues. CDR3 coding DNA: TGCAGCGTTACCTCCGCAGTCTATGGCTACACCTTC. Translated, it gives CSVTSAVYGYTF.

This rearrangement joins TRBV27 to TRBJ1-5; tentative D call: TRBD1 (6 bases). The CDR3 spans 13 residues. Looked up from germline, CDR1 is MNHEY and CDR2 is SMNVEV (reference sequence). The V gene lost 6 bases and the J gene lost 4 bases, with 10 bases spanning the gap. CDR3 DNA sequence: TGTGCCAGCAGAAGACAGGTGAATCAGCCCCAGCATTTT. It specifies CASRRQVNQPQHF.

The V and J genes are TRBV28 and TRBJ1-5; 7 bases match TRBD1. This CDR3 contains 12 residues. Germline assignment: CDR1 MDHEN and CDR2 SYDVKM. V trimming: 8 bases; J trimming: 6 bases; junction bases outside the gene matches: 4. Written as DNA, the CDR3 is TGTGCCAGCGACAGGGTTTCTCAGCCCCAGCATTTT. Its protein product is CASDRVSQPQHF.

CDR3 sequence: CASSLSGQGNEQFF. The CDR3, as DNA: TGTGCCAGCAGCTTATCGGGTCAGGGAAATGAGCAGTTCTTC. The chain employs TRBV11-3 and TRBJ2-1; possibly TRBD1 for D (5 bases). This CDR3 has 14 amino acids. The V gene lost 2 bases and the J gene lost 7 bases, with 12 bases spanning the gap. Per germline, CDR1 SGHNT and CDR2 YENEEA.

CDR3 in DNA: TGTGCCACCAGCAGGGGTAGCGGAACCTACAATGAGCAGTTCTTC. It is translated as CATSRGSGTYNEQFF. J is TRBJ2-1 and V is TRBV15; tentative D call: TRBD2 (6 bases). V lost 3 bases and J 2 bases, leaving 11 bases between the germline ends. Germline CDR1 and CDR2: LNHNV and YYDKDF (reference sequence). The CDR3 runs to 15 residues.

This clone has just one count. This rearrangement joins TRBV28 to TRBJ1-2; D is unresolved. The CDR3 is made up of 13 amino acids. Trimming removed 8 bases at V and 0 bases at J, with 10 bases between. Germline V lookup: CDR1 MDHEN, CDR2 SYDVKM. CDR3 DNA sequence: TGTGCCAGCCGAGACACCACTAACTATGGCTACACCTTC. It specifies CASRDTTNYGYTF.

A note on this clone: The same CDR3 is also encoded by other DNA sequences in this sample. J is TRBJ1-2 and V is TRBV12-3 or TRBV12-4; the D is unclear. The CDR3 sequence is 12 residues long. With 3 bases removed from V and 4 bases from J, the gap between germline ends came to 6 bases. The CDR3 DNA reads TGTGCCAGCAGTTTGACGGGCTATGGCTACACCTTC. It encodes CASSLTGYGYTF.

The chain joins TRBV5-1 to TRBJ2-3, with D perhaps matching TRBD2 (5 bases). Germline loops: CDR1 SGHRS, CDR2 YFSETQ. V lost 1 base to trimming and J lost 0 bases, with 9 bases between them. The CDR3 is 15 amino acids. The CDR3 reads CASSLTRLSTDTQYF. As DNA, the CDR3 is TGCGCCAGCAGCTTGACTAGACTCAGCACAGATACGCAGTATTTT. Together with reference TRBV5-1 and TRBJ2-3, the CDR3 gives the full variable domain: KAGVTQTPRYLIKTRGQQVTLSCSPISGHRSVSWYQQTPGQGLQFLFEYFSETQRNKGNFPGRFSGRQFSNSRSEMNVSTLELGDSALYLCASSLTRLSTDTQYFGPGTRLTVL.

The V call is TRBV5-1, the J call TRBJ2-5; TRBD1 agrees at 10 bases. Germline CDR1 reads SGHRS; CDR2 reads YFSETQ. The junction had 6 bases not matched to a gene; V was cut back by 2 bases and J by 2 bases. This CDR3 has 16 residues. The CDR3 here is CASSFNLGQGQETQYF. CDR3 DNA sequence: TGCGCCAGCAGCTTTAACCTGGGACAGGGGCAAGAGACCCAGTACTTC. Full variable domain (rest looked up from reference TRBV5-1 and TRBJ2-5): KAGVTQTPRYLIKTRGQQVTLSCSPISGHRSVSWYQQTPGQGLQFLFEYFSETQRNKGNFPGRFSGRQFSNSRSEMNVSTLELGDSALYLCASSFNLGQGQETQYFGPGTRLLVL.

The chain uses TRBV28 and TRBJ2-1, with D tentatively TRBD1 (6 bases). This CDR3 has 14 residues. The ends were cut back, 3 bases at V and 8 bases at J, with 14 bases in the middle. The germline CDR1 and CDR2 sequences are MDHEN and SYDVKM. CDR3 in amino acids: CASSFSGHPDEQFF. The CDR3 nucleotides read TGTGCCAGCAGTTTCTCGGGACATCCCGATGAGCAGTTCTTC.

V and J are TRBV3-1 (or the pseudogene TRBV3-2) and TRBJ1-4, with TRBD1 matching over 9 bases. V dropped 4 bases and J dropped 3; count of bases not matched to a gene: 3. In germline, CDR1 is LGHDT, CDR2 YNNKEL (reference sequence). The CDR3 length is 15 residues. Written as DNA, the CDR3 is TGTGCCAGCAGCCCCCGACAGGGGGCTAATGAAAAACTGTTTTTT. It codes for CASSPRQGANEKLFF.

V is TRBV28 and J is TRBJ1-1, with 7 nucleotides matching TRBD1. This CDR3 contains 13 residues. CDR1 and CDR2 (germline): MDHEN, SYDVKM. V lost 6 bases to trimming and J lost 3 bases; unmatched junction nucleotides: 4. CDR3 bases: TGTGCCAGCAGGGAACAGGGGTACACTGAAGCTTTCTTT. Translated: CASREQGYTEAFF.

This rearrangement joins TRBV28 to TRBJ1-3; no firm D call. The CDR3 covers 12 residues. The ends were cut back, 6 bases at V and 5 bases at J, with 8 bases in the middle. Germline CDR1 is MDHEN and CDR2 is SYDVKM. The CDR3 spells CASSPPRNTIYF. The CDR3 bases are TGTGCCAGCAGCCCCCCCAGAAACACCATATATTTT.

V and J are TRBV12-3 or TRBV12-4 and TRBJ2-1; 8 nucleotides line up with TRBD2. CDR3 length: 13 residues. V shed 3 bases, J shed 9 bases, and the junction held 4 bases outside the gene matches. CDR3 bases: TGTGCCAGCAGTTTCGGGGGGGAGGGTGAGCAGTTCTTC. Translated, it gives CASSFGGEGEQFF.

V and J are TRBV5-1 and TRBJ1-1; TRBD1 agrees at 9 bases. The germline V gene encodes CDR1 SGHRS and CDR2 YFSETQ. The CDR3 is made up of 13 amino acids. The ends lost 2 bases at V and 11 bases at J; junction bases unmatched: 7. The CDR3 DNA reads as TGCGCCAGCAGCTTACAGGGGGCGCTTGGGGCTTTCTTT. It is translated as CASSLQGALGAFF.

CDR3 DNA: TGTGCCAGCAGCTTAAGTTACAGGGGTACTGGAAACACCATATATTTT. Residues: CASSLSYRGTGNTIYF. V gene TRBV11-3 combines with J gene TRBJ1-3; 7 nucleotides line up with TRBD1. J lost 2 bases, V lost 2 bases, and 6 bases had no gene match. CDR3 length: 16 residues. CDR1 and CDR2 (germline): SGHNT, YENEEA.

V and J are TRBV11-2 and TRBJ2-1; D may be TRBD1 (5 bases). This CDR3 is 13 amino acids long. Germline V gene lookup returns CDR1 SGHAT and CDR2 FQNNGV. V was cut by 1 base and J by 10 bases, with 11 bases left in between. CDR3 sequence reads: CASSLVGAREQFF. CDR3 nucleotides: TGTGCCAGCAGCTTAGTTGGGGCGCGCGAGCAGTTCTTC. The whole variable domain, remainder taken from reference TRBV11-2 and TRBJ2-1, is EAGVAQSPRYKIIEKRQSVAFWCNPISGHATLYWYQQILGQGPKLLIQFQNNGVVDDSQLPKDRFSAERLKGVDSTLKIQPAKLEDSAVYLCASSLVGAREQFFGPGTRLTVL.

The rearrangement joins TRBV19 to TRBJ2-1, with 12 bases that match TRBD2. The germline V gene encodes CDR1 LNHDA and CDR2 SQIVND (reference sequence). With V trimmed by 6 bases and J by 7 bases, 10 bases remained unmatched. This CDR3 is 16 amino acids long. The CDR3 nucleotides read TGTGCCAGTAGACTCTCGGGACTAGCGGGTAGGAATGAGCAGTTCTTC. This encodes CASRLSGLAGRNEQFF.

The chain joins TRBV10-3 to TRBJ2-4, with 11 bases matching TRBD1. Trimming at V came to 3 bases and at J to 0 bases, leaving 4 bases not matched to a gene. The CDR3 consists of 17 residues. The germline V gene encodes CDR1 ENHRY and CDR2 SYGVKD. The CDR3 loop is CAISDAGTGGAKNIQYF. CDR3 DNA: TGTGCCATCAGTGATGCGGGGACAGGGGGAGCCAAAAACATTCAGTACTTC.

The J gene is TRBJ2-2, the V gene TRBV9; 9 bases line up with TRBD2. This CDR3 is 17 amino acids long. Germline V gene lookup returns CDR1 SGDLS and CDR2 YYNGEE. J lost 6 bases, V lost 4 bases, and 13 bases had no gene match. The CDR3 DNA is TGTGCCAGCAGCCCGGGGGGCGGGAGGGCCAAGGCCGGGGAGCTGTTTTTT. As protein: CASSPGGGRAKAGELFF.

The rearrangement joins TRBV13 to TRBJ2-5; 7 bases line up with TRBD2. Germline CDR1 PRHDT, CDR2 FYEKMQ (reference sequence). The CDR3 runs to 14 residues. V dropped 2 bases and J dropped 4; count of bases not matched to a gene: 4. DNA of the CDR3: TGTGCCAGCAGCTTAAGACTAGCCTCAGAGACCCAGTACTTC. Translated: CASSLRLASETQYF.